Below are 25 T cell receptor beta chains sequenced from a single sample in a study of shared clonotypes between healthy human individuals. The method was immunoSEQ multiplex PCR; TCRdb's version includes in-frame clones alone and lacks a portion of them. Altogether 650,000 to 800,000 clones are present, approximately 72% being singletons, with the ten largest covering around 1.7%. Sequencing was done on a sample of memory CD4+ T cells sorted from blood. Subset described: CD45RA-negative fraction. The receptors here all came from a woman aged 25 to 39 in good health.

The chain joins TRBV11-2 to TRBJ2-7; possible D gene TRBD1, 6 bases. Germline V CDR1 and CDR2: SGHAT, FQNNGV. The CDR3 is made up of 13 amino acids. V lost 6 bases and J 4 bases, leaving 13 bases between the germline ends. CDR3 amino acids: CASSRTDGYEQYF. The CDR3 coding sequence is TGTGCCAGCAGTCGGACAGATGGTTACGAGCAGTACTTC.

This chain links TRBV28 with TRBJ1-1, with a possible D match to TRBD1 (5 bases). The germline V gene has CDR1 MDHEN and CDR2 SYDVKM. The CDR3 consists of 16 residues. Trimming removed 7 bases at V and 1 base at J, with 19 bases between. The CDR3 sequence: CASNLNQGKGNTEAFF. The CDR3 nucleotides read TGTGCCAGCAACTTGAACCAGGGCAAGGGGAACACTGAAGCTTTCTTT.

This clone has only a few counts. The V gene is TRBV27, the J gene TRBJ2-1; 7 bases map to TRBD2. The CDR3 is 18 amino acids. J lost 5 bases, V lost 0 bases, and 13 bases had no gene match. Germline V gives CDR1 MNHEY, CDR2 SMNVEV (reference sequence). The CDR3 region is CASSLSIRGGSTHNEQFF. As DNA, the CDR3 is TGTGCCAGCAGTTTATCGATAAGAGGCGGGAGTACTCACAATGAGCAGTTCTTC.

The rearrangement joins TRBV2 to TRBJ1-1, with D perhaps TRBD1 (5 bases). V was trimmed by 2 bases and J by 2 bases, leaving 9 bases between them. Germline CDR1 SNHLY, CDR2 FYNNEI. The CDR3 consists of 14 residues. DNA for the CDR3: TGTGCCAGCAGTGAATCGACAGATAACACTGAAGCTTTCTTT. Residues: CASSESTDNTEAFF. Using reference TRBV2 and TRBJ1-1 for the parts outside the CDR3, the full variable domain is EPEVTQTPSHQVTQMGQEVILRCVPISNHLYFYWYRQILGQKVEFLVSFYNNEISEKSEIFDDQFSVERPDGSNFTLKIRSTKLEDSAMYFCASSESTDNTEAFFGQGTRLTVV.

This CDR3 is CASGLARQGGNTEAFF. The CDR3 bases are TGTGCTAGTGGTTTGGCAAGACAGGGAGGAAACACTGAAGCTTTCTTT. The rearrangement uses TRBV12-5 and TRBJ1-1; 7 nucleotides align to TRBD1. V lost 1 base to trimming and J lost 2 bases; unmatched junction nucleotides: 7. This CDR3 is built from 16 residues. Germline lookup yields CDR1 LGHNT and CDR2 FRNRAP. The entire variable domain, with the rest obtained from reference TRBV12-5 and TRBJ1-1, is as follows: DARVTQTPRHKVTEMGQEVTMRCQPILGHNTVFWYRQTMMQGLELLAYFRNRAPLDDSGMPKDRFSAEMPDATLATLKIQPSEPRDSAVYFCASGLARQGGNTEAFFGQGTRLTVV.

The chain recombines TRBV6-5 with TRBJ1-1, with 7 bases lining up with TRBD1. The CDR3 totals 16 residues. The junction had 13 bases not matched to a gene; V was cut back by 4 bases and J by 5 bases. Germline assignment: CDR1 MNHEY and CDR2 SVGAGI. CDR3 DNA: TGTGCCAGCAGTTCAAGACAAGTGACAGGGAAAACTGAAGCTTTCTTT. This codes for CASSSRQVTGKTEAFF.

The rearrangement links TRBV27 to TRBJ1-5; 8 bases are shared with TRBD1. J gave up 5 bases and V 7 bases, and 7 bases lay outside the gene matches. Germline CDR1 MNHEY, CDR2 SMNVEV (reference sequence). The CDR3 runs to 14 residues. The CDR3 sequence: CASTPQGEHQPQHF. The CDR3 DNA sequence: TGTGCCAGCACCCCACAGGGGGAACATCAGCCCCAGCATTTT.

The rearrangement uses TRBV9 and TRBJ2-1; 15 nucleotides match TRBD2. Germline assignment: CDR1 SGDLS and CDR2 YYNGEE. J was trimmed by 8 bases and V by 3 bases; bases with no gene match: 3. This CDR3 is built from 15 residues. The CDR3 DNA is TGTGCCAGCAGCGCCGGGACTAGCGGGAGGTATGAGCAGTTCTTC. This gives the protein CASSAGTSGRYEQFF.

V usage is TRBV18 and J usage is TRBJ1-4; tentatively, D is TRBD1 (6 bases). Germline V gives CDR1 KGHSH, CDR2 LQKENI. Trimming cost V 10 bases and J 3 bases, with 18 bases left between them. The CDR3 spans 15 residues. DNA for the CDR3: TGTGCCACCAAGCTCAGCAGGGGTTCTAATGAAAAACTGTTTTTT. Translating gives CATKLSRGSNEKLFF. The variable domain in full, with the rest retrieved from reference TRBV18 and TRBJ1-4, is NAGVMQNPRHLVRRRGQEARLRCSPMKGHSHVYWYRQLPEEGLKFMVYLQKENIIDESGMPKERFSAEFPKEGPSILRIQQVVRGDSAAYFCATKLSRGSNEKLFFGSGTQLSVL.

The chain is built from TRBV27 and TRBJ2-1; TRBD2 matches at 13 bases. CDR1 is MNHEY and CDR2 is SMNVEV in the germline V gene (reference sequence). V dropped 2 bases and J dropped 8; count of bases not matched to a gene: 9. The CDR3 consists of 17 residues. This CDR3 reads CASSLRTSGSIGDEQFF. The CDR3 nucleotides read TGTGCCAGCAGTTTAAGGACTAGCGGGAGCATCGGGGATGAGCAGTTCTTC.

V usage is TRBV10-2 and J usage is TRBJ2-1, with a weak D call TRBD1 (6 bases). The CDR3 totals 15 residues. V was clipped by 6 bases and J by 5 bases, with 17 bases between them. The V gene's germline CDR1 is WSHSY and CDR2 SAAADI. The CDR3 coding sequence is TGCGCCAGCAGATACACAGGGATACTTGACAATGAGCAGTTCTTC. Encoded protein: CASRYTGILDNEQFF.

V is TRBV29-1 and J is TRBJ2-1; the match to TRBD2 covers 10 bases. Per germline, CDR1 SQVTM and CDR2 ANQGSEA. The CDR3 loop spans 14 amino acids. V trimming: 4 bases; J trimming: 5 bases; junction bases outside the gene matches: 5. CDR3 sequence: CSVAGLAVNNEQFF. The CDR3 DNA reads as TGCAGCGTTGCCGGACTAGCGGTAAACAATGAGCAGTTCTTC.

This clone was recorded only once. V usage is TRBV18 and J usage is TRBJ1-1; D is possibly TRBD1 (6 bases). CDR3 length: 15 amino acids. The V gene's germline CDR1 is KGHSH and CDR2 LQKENI. V lost 3 bases, J lost 3 bases, and 14 bases lay in between. The CDR3 loop reads CASSPAQGMDTEAFF. CDR3 sequence (DNA): TGTGCCAGCTCACCCGCACAGGGTATGGACACTGAAGCTTTCTTT.

V is TRBV27 and J is TRBJ2-5, with a possible D match to TRBD1 (5 bases). Germline V CDR1 and CDR2: MNHEY, SMNVEV (reference sequence). This CDR3 is built from 16 residues. V lost 0 bases to trimming and J lost 9 bases, with 20 bases between them. The CDR3 nucleotides read TGTGCCAGCAGTTTATCCAGTGGAATCAGGGATCGAGCCCAGTACTTC. Translated, it gives CASSLSSGIRDRAQYF.

The rearrangement uses TRBV7-9 and TRBJ2-1; no definite D call. Germline V gives CDR1 SEHNR, CDR2 FQNEAQ (reference sequence). The CDR3 covers 16 residues. V was trimmed by 0 bases and J by 3 bases, leaving 12 bases between them. This CDR3 is CASSLAVGNVYNEQFF. The DNA of the CDR3 is TGTGCCAGCAGCTTAGCTGTCGGAAACGTCTACAATGAGCAGTTCTTC.

In DNA, the CDR3 is TGTGCCAGCAGCCCATCACCCTGGACTAGCGGGGATAGGACCCAGTACTTC. Its protein product is CASSPSPWTSGDRTQYF. J is TRBJ2-5 and V is TRBV11-2; TRBD2 aligns across 12 bases. Germline V gives CDR1 SGHAT, CDR2 FQNNGV. CDR3 length equals 17 residues. J lost 7 bases, V lost 5 bases, and 14 bases had no gene match.

CDR3 nucleotides: TGTGCCAGCAGCGCACCATCGTACCGTAGCGGGAGGGTCTACGAGCAGTACTTC. Protein: CASSAPSYRSGRVYEQYF. This chain connects TRBV13 to TRBJ2-7; 11 bases map to TRBD2. The CDR3 is 18 amino acids. Germline CDR1 PRHDT, CDR2 FYEKMQ (reference sequence). After removal of 5 bases from V and 3 bases from J, the junction contained 15 bases not matched to a gene.

V gene TRBV19 combines with J gene TRBJ2-1, with TRBD2 as a possible D gene (6 bases). Germline V gives CDR1 LNHDA, CDR2 SQIVND (reference sequence). CDR3 length: 14 amino acids. Trimming shortened V by 5 bases and J by 7 bases, and 15 bases separated the two germline ends. CDR3 amino acids: CASSLPGLPNEQFF. The CDR3 DNA reads TGTGCCAGTAGTCTTCCGGGACTCCCAAATGAGCAGTTCTTC.

The V call is TRBV6-1, the J call TRBJ1-3, with 7 bases fitting TRBD1. Germline CDR1 reads MNHNS; CDR2 reads SASEGT. Trimming removed 3 bases from V and 0 bases from J; junction bases left unmatched: 14. The CDR3 totals 19 residues. CDR3 in DNA: TGTGCCAGCAGTGACCGGGACAGCCGATACACCCGCTCTGGAAACACCATATATTTT. Translating gives CASSDRDSRYTRSGNTIYF.

The V and J genes are TRBV9 and TRBJ2-1, with 9 bases matching TRBD2. Per germline, CDR1 SGDLS and CDR2 YYNGEE. V gave up 0 bases and J gave up 8 bases; unmatched junction bases: 9. The CDR3 sequence is 16 residues long. The CDR3 sequence: CASSVGVSGRRDEQFF. The CDR3 region has the DNA TGTGCCAGCAGCGTAGGGGTTAGCGGGAGAAGGGATGAGCAGTTCTTC.

The rearrangement links TRBV21-1 to TRBJ1-1; TRBD1, the table's D call, was not compared with the DNA. TRBV21-1 is tagged as a pseudogene. The CDR3 is 15 amino acids. CDR3 residues: CASSKAGQGNTEAFF. The DNA of the CDR3 is TGTGCCAGCAGCAAAGCTGGACAGGGGAACACTGAAGCTTTCTTT.

The chain links TRBV30 to TRBJ1-1; D is possibly TRBD1 (5 bases). Trimming cost V 2 bases and J 6 bases, with 7 bases left between them. This CDR3 has 11 amino acids. Germline CDR1 reads GTSNPN; CDR2 reads SVGIG (reference sequence). The CDR3 is CAWSIGAEAFF. The CDR3 region has the DNA TGTGCCTGGAGTATAGGGGCTGAAGCTTTCTTT.

The rearrangement links TRBV19 to TRBJ2-2, with unresolved D. Germline V gives CDR1 LNHDA, CDR2 SQIVND (reference sequence). The ends were cut back, 5 bases at V and 6 bases at J, with 13 bases in the middle. The CDR3 spans 14 residues. The chain's CDR3 is CASSGPVRPGELFF. The CDR3 DNA reads TGTGCCAGTAGTGGTCCAGTCCGCCCCGGGGAGCTGTTTTTT.

CDR3 coding DNA: TGCGCCAGCACCTTTAACCGGGACGGAGGCCCCTACGAGCAGTACTTC. It encodes CASTFNRDGGPYEQYF. The V call is TRBV23-1, the J call TRBJ2-7; D tentatively reads TRBD1 or TRBD2 (5 bases each). TRBV23-1 is an open reading frame whose function is uncertain. Trimming pared 7 bases from V and 2 bases from J, leaving 21 bases between. The CDR3 has 16 residues.

CDR3 nucleotide sequence: TGTGCCAGCAGCCCTCGGACAGGGGGCGGCTACGAGCAGTACTTC. Its translation: CASSPRTGGGYEQYF. The chain employs TRBV11-1 and TRBJ2-7; 11 bases fit TRBD1. The germline V gene encodes CDR1 SGHAT and CDR2 FQDESV (reference sequence). This CDR3 has 15 residues. J lost 3 bases, V lost 5 bases, and 6 bases had no gene match.